The 6 T cell receptor beta chains reported below all come from one sample, sequenced in a study of cytomegalovirus exposure and HLA in healthy donors. 13 Jbeta primers and 60 Vbeta primers were used for the PCR. Repertoires were generated with immunoSEQ multiplex PCR, while TCRdb's copy carries only in-frame clones and drops some. Among 110,000 to 150,000 clones listed, roughly three quarters were seen once. Input material: PBMCs. The source is a man aged 18 to 29 in good health and CMV-seronegative.

The chain uses TRBV19 and TRBJ1-3; 7 bases fit TRBD1. The V gene's germline CDR1 is LNHDA and CDR2 SQIVND (reference sequence). CDR3 size: 15 residues. Germline trimming cut 6 bases from V and 2 bases from J; bases unmatched to any gene: 7. This CDR3 is CASRETGDPGNTIYF. The CDR3 nucleotides are TGTGCCAGTAGGGAAACAGGGGACCCTGGAAACACCATATATTTT.

The chain uses TRBV30 and TRBJ1-6; D is undetermined. CDR1 is GTSNPN and CDR2 is SVGIG in the germline V gene (reference sequence). The ends were cut back, 3 bases at V and 7 bases at J, with 13 bases in the middle. The CDR3 contains 14 residues. CDR3 region: CAWSGSAGNSPLHF. The CDR3 region has the DNA TGTGCCTGGAGCGGGTCCGCCGGGAATTCACCCCTCCACTTT.

This rearrangement joins TRBV15 to TRBJ1-1; D not resolved. Germline lookup yields CDR1 LNHNV and CDR2 YYDKDF (reference sequence). Trimming shortened V by 2 bases and J by 5 bases, and 12 bases separated the two germline ends. The CDR3 is 14 amino acids. DNA of the CDR3: TGTGCCACCAGCAGACTTTTCGCGGGGACTGAAGCTTTCTTT. Translation gives CATSRLFAGTEAFF.

The chain uses TRBV6-5 and TRBJ1-2; D gene ambiguous. CDR3 length: 15 amino acids. Germline V gene lookup returns CDR1 MNHEY and CDR2 SVGAGI. The V end was cut by 2 bases, the J end by 4 bases, with 14 bases between. The CDR3 loop is CASSYGRWGGYGYTF. As DNA, the CDR3 is TGTGCCAGCAGTTACGGCCGTTGGGGAGGCTATGGCTACACCTTC.

The chain couples TRBV6-5 to TRBJ1-6, with D possibly matching TRBD1 (6 bases). V dropped 5 bases and J dropped 11 bases, with 13 bases sitting between them. Germline V gives CDR1 MNHEY, CDR2 SVGAGI. The CDR3 length is 13 residues. For the CDR3, the DNA is TGTGCCAGCAGTCCATTCTACAGGGCACCCCTCCACTTT. Protein: CASSPFYRAPLHF.

The gene calls are TRBV29-1 and TRBJ1-2; weak D call: TRBD1 (5 bases). CDR3 size: 13 residues. V lost 6 bases to trimming and J lost 5 bases, with 16 bases between them. Germline V gives CDR1 SQVTM, CDR2 ANQGSEA. The CDR3 loop is CSVSTTRGYGYTF. The CDR3 DNA follows: TGCAGCGTCTCCACCACCCGGGGGTATGGCTACACCTTC.